Presented here are 19 T cell receptor beta chains from one specimen sequenced in a study of post-analysis software for immune sequencing data. Their cognate antigens are unknown. Findings of the study overall: Patients showed TRBV5-6, TRBV5-1 and TRBV20-1 among five TRBV segments more frequent than in controls.

Presence of unique molecular identifiers characterized the TCR beta cDNA libraries. MiXCR, applied by TCRdb to the PCR reads, yields one record per CDR3 protein. The table lists approximately 730,000 distinct CDR3 sequences, more than 45% of them singletons. Source material: blood. The receptor set was obtained from a girl under 18 with multiple sclerosis.

This clonotype was observed at least ten times. This chain joins TRBV4-1 and TRBJ2-5; a weak D match, TRBD1 (5 bases). CDR3 length equals 14 residues. CDR1 MGHRA and CDR2 YSYEKL come from the germline V gene. Trimming cost V 1 base and J 2 bases, with 8 bases left between them. For the CDR3, the DNA is TGCGCCAGCAGCCAAGGGGGCCCTCAAGAGACCCAGTACTTC. Translated, it gives CASSQGGPQETQYF.

This clonotype was counted a few times. The genes are TRBV10-3 and TRBJ2-3; D gene unclear. The CDR3 sequence is 13 residues long. V was trimmed by 3 bases and J by 0 bases, leaving 4 bases between them. The germline CDR1 and CDR2 sequences are ENHRY and SYGVKD. The CDR3 DNA is TGTGCCATCAGTGACAGTAGCACAGATACGCAGTATTTT. Residues: CAISDSSTDTQYF.

The rearrangement joins TRBV4-2 to TRBJ1-1; unclear D gene. The V and J ends lost 4 bases and 4 bases respectively, with 16 bases between them. The length of the CDR3 is 15 residues. Looked up from germline, CDR1 is LGHNA and CDR2 is YNFKEQ. The CDR3 here is CASSPLAGSGTEAFF. CDR3 nucleotide sequence: TGTGCCAGCAGCCCCCTCGCGGGAAGCGGCACTGAAGCTTTCTTT.

V is TRBV7-9 and J is TRBJ1-5; no reliable D call. The CDR3 consists of 14 residues. From germline, CDR1 is SEHNR and CDR2 FQNEAQ (reference sequence). Trimming took off 3 bases at V and 4 bases at J, with 10 bases between the two ends. In nucleotides, the CDR3 is TGTGCCAGCAGCTTGGGGAACGGGAATCAGCCCCAGCATTTT. Translating gives CASSLGNGNQPQHF.

This clonotype showed up just once. This chain joins TRBV16 and TRBJ2-1, with 11 bases lining up with TRBD2. The CDR3 has 16 residues. The ends lost 0 bases at V and 10 bases at J; junction bases unmatched: 8. CDR1 and CDR2 from the germline V gene are KGHSY and FQNENV. CDR3 protein: CASSQSGSLAGGEQFF. The CDR3 coding sequence is TGTGCCAGCAGCCAATCAGGGAGTCTAGCGGGAGGAGAGCAGTTCTTC.

The table lists this clonotype with a few counts. V usage is TRBV10-3 and J usage is TRBJ2-3; D perhaps matches TRBD1 (5 bases). Germline V CDR1 and CDR2: ENHRY, SYGVKD. The CDR3 runs 14 residues. Between the trimmed V and J ends, which lost 4 bases and 4 bases, there was a span of 12 bases. The CDR3 region is CAISGVQGSDTQYF. Here the CDR3 DNA reads TGTGCCATCAGTGGGGTCCAGGGTTCAGATACGCAGTATTTT.

The table lists this clonotype with a few counts. This chain connects TRBV7-9 to TRBJ1-6; 7 bases align to TRBD1. The CDR3 has 14 amino acids. V lost 5 bases to trimming and J lost 9 bases; unmatched junction nucleotides: 7. CDR1 is SEHNR and CDR2 is FQNEAQ in the germline V gene (reference sequence). CDR3 bases: TGTGCCAGCAGCCTTGAACAGGGGTCTTCACCCCTCCACTTT. Translated, it gives CASSLEQGSSPLHF.

The chain uses TRBV21-1 and TRBJ2-4; TRBD1 is the table's D call, not checked against the DNA. TRBV21-1 is termed a pseudogene. The CDR3 has 17 residues. The CDR3 nucleotides are TGTGCCAGCAGTCGCCCCAAGGAGACACTAGCCAAAAACATTCAGTACTTC. This translates into CASSRPKETLAKNIQYF.

The DNA for the CDR3 is TGCAGTGCTAGTACTGGACAGGTTGTAGCCTACGAGCAGTACTTC. Residues: CSASTGQVVAYEQYF. The chain employs TRBV20-1 and TRBJ2-7; 7 bases fit TRBD1. V dropped 3 bases and J dropped 2; count of bases not matched to a gene: 10. CDR3 size: 15 residues. CDR1 is DFQATT and CDR2 is SNEGSKA in the germline V gene (reference sequence).

This clonotype has only a few counts. The V gene is TRBV9, the J gene TRBJ1-4; TRBD1 agrees at 9 bases. The CDR3 is 15 amino acids. Germline CDR1 is SGDLS and CDR2 is YYNGEE. V dropped 3 bases and J dropped 3; count of bases not matched to a gene: 3. Here the CDR3 reads CASSATGGSNEKLFF. DNA of the CDR3: TGTGCCAGCAGCGCAACAGGGGGCTCTAATGAAAAACTGTTTTTT.

V is TRBV12-3 or TRBV12-4 and J is TRBJ2-3; D assignment may be TRBD1 or TRBD2 (5 bases each). Trimming pared 5 bases from V and 6 bases from J, leaving 15 bases between. The CDR3 has 14 amino acids. The CDR3 DNA follows: TGTGCCAGCAGTGTACTAGGGGAGACGGATACGCAGTATTTT. Protein product: CASSVLGETDTQYF.

This clonotype has just a few counts. This chain links TRBV12-3 or TRBV12-4 with TRBJ1-1, with unresolved D. The CDR3 length is 12 residues. Trimming pared 7 bases from V and 4 bases from J, leaving 10 bases between. CDR3 DNA sequence: TGTGCCAGCAAGAGGTTTGGCACTGAAGCTTTCTTT. Translated: CASKRFGTEAFF.

This clonotype was detected a few times. CDR3 nucleotides: TGCAGTGCTAGAGGGGGGCCCCTCTTACAAGAGACCCAGTACTTC. This sequence encodes CSARGGPLLQETQYF. The rearrangement links TRBV20-1 to TRBJ2-5; TRBD1 is a possible D gene (6 bases). The CDR3 loop spans 15 amino acids. Germline CDR1 reads DFQATT; CDR2 reads SNEGSKA (reference sequence). Trimming left V 1 base short and J 2 bases short, with 14 bases between.

The chain joins TRBV2 to TRBJ2-1, with D possibly matching TRBD2 (6 bases). Germline lookup yields CDR1 SNHLY and CDR2 FYNNEI. V was shortened by 6 bases and J by 6 bases, with 9 bases between the two germline ends. The length of the CDR3 is 12 residues. Here the CDR3 DNA reads TGTGCCAGCAGCGGGACTCTCAATGAGCAGTTCTTC. Amino acid sequence: CASSGTLNEQFF.

This clonotype was picked up a small number of times. The V and J genes are TRBV29-1 and TRBJ2-1; D is unclear. With 5 bases removed from V and 11 bases from J, the gap between germline ends came to 10 bases. This CDR3 is 10 amino acids long. CDR1 is SQVTM, CDR2 ANQGSEA, per germline. The CDR3 reads CSVYVYQQFF. CDR3 sequence (DNA): TGCAGCGTTTATGTCTACCAGCAGTTCTTC.

This clonotype was recorded many times. Germline is not matched at one junction end, which may reflect a read error. V gene TRBV4-1 combines with J gene TRBJ2-1; D gene uncertain. Germline CDR1 reads MGHRA; CDR2 reads YSYEKL. This CDR3 has 13 residues. Written as DNA, the CDR3 is TGTGCCAGCAGCCAAGATGGGTACAATGAGCAGTTCTTC. Translated, it gives CASSQDGYNEQFF.

The rearrangement joins TRBV7-9 to TRBJ1-6, with 9 bases that match TRBD1. V was pared by 3 bases and J by 4 bases, with 1 base of the junction left unmatched. The CDR3 contains 15 residues. Germline V gene sequence: CDR1 SEHNR, CDR2 FQNEAQ (reference sequence). CDR3 region: CASSFGQGYNSPLHF. The DNA for the CDR3 is TGTGCCAGCAGCTTTGGACAGGGGTATAATTCACCCCTCCACTTT.

This clonotype was seen a few times. The chain couples TRBV7-9 to TRBJ1-4; D uncertain. Germline CDR1 reads SEHNR; CDR2 reads FQNEAQ (reference sequence). Trimming pared 5 bases from V and 3 bases from J, leaving 16 bases between. The CDR3 runs 16 residues. The CDR3 DNA follows: TGTGCCAGCAGCCGCAGCCCGGGCCTGGCTAATGAAAAACTGTTTTTT. Translated, it gives CASSRSPGLANEKLFF.

This clonotype was counted between two and nine times. The chain has TRBV6-5 and TRBJ2-7; TRBD2 might be the D (6 bases). CDR1 is MNHEY, CDR2 SVGAGI, per germline. The CDR3 consists of 14 residues. V shed 2 bases and J shed 2 bases, with 10 bases lying between them. The CDR3 coding sequence is TGTGCCAGCAGTTACGCGGGAATGACCTACGAGCAGTACTTC. It specifies CASSYAGMTYEQYF.